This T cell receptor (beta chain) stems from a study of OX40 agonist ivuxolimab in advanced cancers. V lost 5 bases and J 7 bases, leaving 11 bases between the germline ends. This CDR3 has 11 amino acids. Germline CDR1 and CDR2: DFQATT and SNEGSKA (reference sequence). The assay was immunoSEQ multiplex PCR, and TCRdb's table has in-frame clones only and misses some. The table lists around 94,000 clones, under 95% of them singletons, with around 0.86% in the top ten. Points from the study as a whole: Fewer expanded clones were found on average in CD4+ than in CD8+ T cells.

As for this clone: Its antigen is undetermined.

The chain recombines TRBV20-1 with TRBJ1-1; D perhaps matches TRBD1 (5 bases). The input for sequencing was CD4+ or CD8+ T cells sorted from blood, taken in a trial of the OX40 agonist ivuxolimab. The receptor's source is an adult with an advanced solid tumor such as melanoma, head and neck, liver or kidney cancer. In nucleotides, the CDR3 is TGCAGTGCTCAGGGCTTGGGTGAAGCTTTCTTT. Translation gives CSAQGLGEAFF.